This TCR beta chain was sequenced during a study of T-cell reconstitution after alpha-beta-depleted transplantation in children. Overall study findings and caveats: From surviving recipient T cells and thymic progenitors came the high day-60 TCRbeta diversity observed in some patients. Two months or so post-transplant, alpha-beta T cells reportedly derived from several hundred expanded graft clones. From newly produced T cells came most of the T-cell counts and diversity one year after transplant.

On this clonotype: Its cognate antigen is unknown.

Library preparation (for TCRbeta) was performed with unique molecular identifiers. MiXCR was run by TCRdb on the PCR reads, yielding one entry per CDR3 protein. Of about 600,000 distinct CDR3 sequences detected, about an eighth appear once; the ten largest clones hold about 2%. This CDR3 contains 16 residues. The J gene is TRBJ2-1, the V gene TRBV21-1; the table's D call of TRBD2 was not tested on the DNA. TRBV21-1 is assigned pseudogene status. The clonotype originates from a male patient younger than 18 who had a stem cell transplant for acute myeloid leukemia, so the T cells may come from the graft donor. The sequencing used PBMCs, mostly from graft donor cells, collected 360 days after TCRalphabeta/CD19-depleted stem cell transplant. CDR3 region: CASSKAPGGRSNEQFF. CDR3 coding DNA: TGTGCCAGCAGCAAAGCGCCGGGCGGGAGGAGCAATGAGCAGTTCTTC.